This passage covers 20 T cell receptor beta chains from one sample sequenced in a study of response to subunit inactivated influenza vaccine. TCRdb recomputed calls from the RT-PCR reads with MiXCR, one row per CDR3 protein. The table has about 520,000 distinct CDR3 sequences, about 7.2% seen once. The source material was PBMCs from blood, sampled less than 30 months after vaccination. The receptors were gathered from a man between 50 and 69 years old who received an inactivated influenza vaccine.

This chain links TRBV11-2 with TRBJ2-2; D perhaps matches TRBD2 (6 bases). The CDR3 extends over 18 amino acids. The germline V and J ends were trimmed by 5 bases and 3 bases, with 22 bases remaining between them. Looked up from germline, CDR1 is SGHAT and CDR2 is FQNNGV. CDR3 loop: CASSVKTGTSIDTGELFF. DNA for the CDR3: TGTGCCAGCAGCGTCAAAACCGGGACTTCTATCGACACCGGGGAGCTGTTTTTT.

The rearrangement links TRBV20-1 to TRBJ2-7, with 7 bases that match TRBD1. There are 14 residues in the CDR3. The germline V gene encodes CDR1 DFQATT and CDR2 SNEGSKA (reference sequence). V lost 3 bases and J lost 5; bases outside the gene matches: 10. DNA for the CDR3: TGCAGTGCTAGGTACAGGGGACAGACTAACGAGCAGTACTTC. Translating gives CSARYRGQTNEQYF.

This clonotype was recorded at least ten times. The chain has TRBV20-1 and TRBJ1-5; 7 bases agree with TRBD1. The trim removed 5 bases at V and 3 bases at J, leaving 7 bases unmatched. Looked up from germline, CDR1 is DFQATT and CDR2 is SNEGSKA (reference sequence). The CDR3 length is 14 residues. The CDR3 DNA reads TGCAGTGCTTCCCCAGGGGGATACAATCAGCCCCAGCATTTT. This codes for CSASPGGYNQPQHF.

This chain connects TRBV4-3 to TRBJ1-4; D is uncertain. Germline values: CDR1 LGHNA, CDR2 YSLEER. The CDR3 spans 14 residues. The V end was cut by 1 base, the J end by 4 bases, with 7 bases between. The CDR3 bases are TGCGCCAGCAGCCAAGGCCACAATAATGAAAAACTGTTTTTT. This sequence encodes CASSQGHNNEKLFF.

The gene calls are TRBV6-4 and TRBJ2-3, with TRBD2 identical over 7 bases. With 5 bases clipped from V and 1 base from J, the junction kept 15 bases outside the gene matches. Germline lookup yields CDR1 MRHNA and CDR2 SNTAGT. The CDR3 runs to 18 residues. The CDR3 spells CASSPRMTERDGTDTQYF. CDR3 DNA: TGTGCCAGCAGTCCCCGGATGACCGAGCGGGACGGCACAGATACGCAGTATTTT.

This clonotype was detected a few times. The V and J genes are TRBV20-1 and TRBJ1-4; D gene ambiguous. Per germline, CDR1 DFQATT and CDR2 SNEGSKA (reference sequence). This CDR3 is 13 amino acids long. The ends were cut back, 5 bases at V and 2 bases at J, with 9 bases in the middle. The CDR3 sequence is CSAFIGTNEKLFF. CDR3 nucleotides: TGCAGTGCTTTTATCGGGACTAATGAAAAACTGTTTTTT.

This clonotype was counted ten times or more. Here the CDR3 reads CASSQAGRASDTQYF. Here the CDR3 DNA reads TGCGCCAGCAGCCAAGCCGGGAGGGCCTCAGATACGCAGTATTTT. This chain links TRBV4-3 with TRBJ2-3; 8 nucleotides agree with TRBD2. The length of the CDR3 is 15 residues. After removal of 1 base from V and 4 bases from J, the junction contained 4 bases not matched to a gene. Germline V gene sequence: CDR1 LGHNA, CDR2 YSLEER.

As to this clonotype: Sequence at one end of the junction differs from germline and may be a read error. V is TRBV7-2 and J is TRBJ2-7; D gene ambiguous. CDR1 is SGHTA and CDR2 is FQGNSA in the germline V gene. The CDR3 spans 11 residues. This chain's CDR3 is CASSLNGAAGF. The CDR3 nucleotides are TGTGCCAGCAGCTTAAATGGTGCAGCCGGCTTC.

Ten or more counts support this clonotype. The chain couples TRBV6-2 or TRBV6-3 to TRBJ2-1; 8 positions match TRBD2. After removal of 7 bases from V and 1 base from J, the junction contained 6 bases not matched to a gene. The CDR3 is made up of 15 amino acids. Looked up from germline, CDR1 is MNHEY and CDR2 is SVGEGT. The CDR3: CASNARLASYNEQFF. CDR3 in DNA: TGTGCCAGCAACGCCCGACTAGCGTCCTACAATGAGCAGTTCTTC.

V usage is TRBV7-9 and J usage is TRBJ1-4, with TRBD1 matching over 7 bases. Losses at the gene ends were 3 bases for V and 8 bases for J; bases not matched to a gene: 9. The germline V gene encodes CDR1 SEHNR and CDR2 FQNEAQ (reference sequence). This CDR3 contains 15 residues. For the CDR3, the DNA is TGTGCCAGCAGCTTGCGGACAGGATGGGGGGAAAAACTGTTTTTT. Its translation is CASSLRTGWGEKLFF.

This clonotype was detected many times. V and J are TRBV20-1 and TRBJ2-3, with TRBD2 matching 7 bases. This CDR3 spans 14 amino acids. The ends lost 0 bases at V and 5 bases at J; junction bases unmatched: 5. Per germline, CDR1 DFQATT and CDR2 SNEGSKA (reference sequence). The chain's CDR3 is CSARDILAEDTQYF. The DNA of the CDR3 is TGCAGTGCTAGAGATATTCTAGCGGAAGATACGCAGTATTTT.

The sample holds many counts of this clonotype. This chain connects TRBV6-1 to TRBJ2-7; a weak D match, TRBD1 (6 bases). With 5 bases removed from V and 6 bases from J, the gap between germline ends came to 11 bases. The length of the CDR3 is 12 residues. The germline gives CDR1 MNHNS, CDR2 SASEGT. The CDR3 loop is CASSNRVSEQYF. CDR3 DNA sequence: TGTGCCAGCAGTAACAGGGTTTCCGAGCAGTACTTC.

The chain combines TRBV6-4 with TRBJ1-1; no reliable D call. This CDR3 contains 13 residues. V lost 3 bases, J lost 2 bases, and 7 bases lay in between. Germline V lookup: CDR1 MRHNA, CDR2 SNTAGT. The CDR3 nucleotides read TGTGCCAGCAGTGAAGAACACAACACTGAAGCTTTCTTT. It translates to CASSEEHNTEAFF.

In this sample, this clonotype turned up a few times. CDR3 residues: CAQRRTLNTEAFF. DNA for the CDR3: TGTGCCCAGAGGCGGACCTTGAACACTGAAGCTTTCTTT. The rearrangement joins TRBV30 to TRBJ1-1; D call uncertain. Germline V gives CDR1 GTSNPN, CDR2 SVGIG (reference sequence). The CDR3 runs 13 residues. V lost 8 bases and J lost 0, with 13 bases in between.

This clonotype was counted a few times. The chain links TRBV6-2 or TRBV6-3 to TRBJ1-5; no clear D. Germline CDR1 is MNHEY and CDR2 is SVGEGT. The CDR3 contains 12 residues. Trimming took 4 bases from V and 11 from J, leaving 12 bases between them. DNA of the CDR3: TGTGCCAGCAGTTCCGTCGGTAAGACCCAGCATTTT. This sequence encodes CASSSVGKTQHF.

This clonotype was counted many times. The chain carries TRBV5-1 and TRBJ2-3; D remains ambiguous. The length of the CDR3 is 15 residues. Per germline, CDR1 SGHRS and CDR2 YFSETQ. V was trimmed by 0 bases and J by 2 bases, leaving 10 bases between them. The chain's CDR3 is CASSLAYKPTDTQYF. Written as DNA, the CDR3 is TGCGCCAGCAGCTTGGCTTATAAGCCCACAGATACGCAGTATTTT.

This clonotype came up many times. The chain couples TRBV7-2 to TRBJ1-5; D is unclear. The CDR3 loop spans 15 amino acids. The V and J ends lost 1 base and 0 bases respectively, with 7 bases between them. Germline assignment: CDR1 SGHTA and CDR2 FQGNSA. Here the CDR3 reads CASSLDGYSNQPQHF. For the CDR3, the DNA is TGTGCCAGCAGCTTAGATGGGTATAGCAATCAGCCCCAGCATTTT.

This clonotype occurred many times. This sequence joins TRBV2 and TRBJ2-7, with D unresolved. The germline V gene has CDR1 SNHLY and CDR2 FYNNEI. Trimming took 4 bases from V and 1 from J, leaving 8 bases between them. This CDR3 contains 13 residues. The CDR3 reads CASSVQVSYEQYF. The CDR3 DNA is TGTGCCAGCAGTGTGCAGGTTTCCTACGAGCAGTACTTC.

The sample holds many counts of this clonotype. This CDR3 reads CASSAPGLEQYF. The CDR3 nucleotides are TGTGCCAGCAGTGCCCCGGGACTTGAGCAGTACTTC. The rearrangement uses TRBV6-6 and TRBJ2-7; a possible D gene is TRBD2 (6 bases). The V end was cut by 5 bases, the J end by 7 bases, with 12 bases between. Germline CDR1 reads MNHNY; CDR2 reads SVGAGI (reference sequence). This CDR3 has 12 residues.

This clonotype was detected many times. This rearrangement joins TRBV2 to TRBJ1-1; the D is unclear. The germline V gene has CDR1 SNHLY and CDR2 FYNNEI. The CDR3 is 17 residues long. V lost 6 bases, J lost 0 bases, and 20 bases lay in between. CDR3 bases: TGTGCCAGCAGGCAGGCGCAGAGAAACCCTATGAACACTGAAGCTTTCTTT. It specifies CASRQAQRNPMNTEAFF.